These 2 T cell receptor beta chains share one sample of origin, sequenced in a study of blood T cell repertoires in COVID-19. This table comes from immunoSEQ multiplex PCR, and its TCRdb copy is limited to in-frame clones, with some not included. Of 100,000 to 120,000 clones listed, about 80% were seen once; the top ten hold under 5%. The specimen sequenced was peripheral blood. All receptors come from a woman aged 65 to 85 with acute or convalescent COVID-19.

The rearrangement links TRBV6-1 to TRBJ2-5; 9 bases map to TRBD1. V trimming: 3 bases; J trimming: 4 bases; junction bases outside the gene matches: 6. Germline V gene data show CDR1 as MNHNS and CDR2 as SASEGT. The CDR3 consists of 15 residues. CDR3 region: CASSEGTGSGETQYF. DNA of the CDR3: TGTGCCAGCAGTGAGGGGACAGGGTCTGGAGAGACCCAGTACTTC.

V and J are TRBV7-2 and TRBJ1-2; D remains unclear. The CDR3 has 14 residues. Germline V gene lookup returns CDR1 SGHTA and CDR2 FQGNSA. With 5 bases removed from V and 3 bases from J, the gap between germline ends came to 13 bases. The CDR3 coding sequence is TGTGCCAGCAGCCTTAACGGCGGGTACTATGGCTACACCTTC. Protein: CASSLNGGYYGYTF.